Below are 32 T cell receptor beta chains sequenced from a single sample in a study of T-cell reconstitution after alpha-beta-depleted transplantation in children. Unique molecular identifiers were incorporated when the TCRbeta library was constructed. TCRdb reprocessed the PCR reads with MiXCR, giving one entry per CDR3 protein. The sample yields approximately 420,000 distinct CDR3 sequences, roughly 11% seen once. This sample comprised PBMCs from the stem cell graft donor, obtained from the stem cell graft. The source is a human donor who donated a stem cell graft to a child with acute myeloid leukemia.

This clonotype showed up many times. V usage is TRBV7-9 and J usage is TRBJ2-7; 7 bases agree with TRBD2. CDR1 SEHNR and CDR2 FQNEAQ come from the germline V gene (reference sequence). The CDR3 extends over 15 amino acids. The V and J ends lost 3 bases and 1 base, in that order; junction bases with no gene match: 6. The CDR3 sequence is CASSFSGGSSYEQYF. In DNA form, the CDR3 reads TGTGCCAGCAGCTTTTCGGGCGGGAGTTCCTACGAGCAGTACTTC. The variable domain in full, completed from reference TRBV7-9 and TRBJ2-7, reads DTGVSQNPRHKITKRGQNVTFRCDPISEHNRLYWYRQTLGQGPEFLTYFQNEAQLEKSRLLSDRFSAERPKGSFSTLEIQRTEQGDSAMYLCASSFSGGSSYEQYFGPGTRLTVT.

V gene TRBV30 combines with J gene TRBJ1-3; a weak D match, TRBD1 (5 bases). This CDR3 region has 14 residues. Between the trimmed V and J ends, which lost 5 bases and 4 bases, there was a span of 15 bases. Germline assignment: CDR1 GTSNPN and CDR2 SVGIG (reference sequence). CDR3 protein: CAWRNPGRGNTIYF. In DNA, the CDR3 is TGTGCCTGGCGGAACCCAGGGCGCGGAAACACCATATATTTT.

This clonotype was recorded many times. The genes are TRBV10-1 and TRBJ2-3; 10 bases agree with TRBD2. The CDR3 is made up of 16 amino acids. Germline-derived CDR1 and CDR2 are WNHNN and SYGVQD (reference sequence). J gave up 5 bases and V 0 bases, and 5 bases lay outside the gene matches. The CDR3 region has the DNA TGCGCCAGCAGTGAGTCGTTAGCGGGGGGAGGAGATACGCAGTATTTT. It is translated as CASSESLAGGGDTQYF.

The sample holds a few counts of this clonotype. The J gene is TRBJ2-3, the V gene TRBV20-1; no definite D call. Germline V lookup: CDR1 DFQATT, CDR2 SNEGSKA (reference sequence). The V end lost 6 bases, the J end lost 1 base, and 14 bases lay between the germline ends. This CDR3 has 14 amino acids. CDR3 sequence (DNA): TGCAGTGCGCTGAGGTCGGAACGCACAGATACGCAGTATTTT. It specifies CSALRSERTDTQYF.

In its sample, this clonotype was seen a few times. The chain carries TRBV5-1 and TRBJ2-7; 7 nucleotides line up with TRBD1. CDR1 SGHRS and CDR2 YFSETQ come from the germline V gene. There are 15 residues in the CDR3. Trimming cost V 0 bases and J 4 bases; bases outside gene matches: 7. For the CDR3, the DNA is TGCGCCAGCAGCTTGGAATGGGACAGTAGATACGAGCAGTACTTC. Encoded protein: CASSLEWDSRYEQYF.

This chain connects TRBV20-1 to TRBJ2-7; 10 nucleotides agree with TRBD2. From germline, CDR1 is DFQATT and CDR2 SNEGSKA (reference sequence). Trimming at V came to 3 bases and at J to 0 bases, leaving 5 bases not matched to a gene. This CDR3 has 15 residues. The DNA of the CDR3 is TGCAGTGCTAGTCAATCTAGCGGGAGCTCCTACGAGCAGTACTTC. Translated, it gives CSASQSSGSSYEQYF.

The chain couples TRBV20-1 to TRBJ1-5, with TRBD1 matching over 7 bases. J was trimmed by 11 bases and V by 4 bases; bases with no gene match: 14. The CDR3 has 14 amino acids. In germline, CDR1 is DFQATT, CDR2 SNEGSKA (reference sequence). The CDR3 nucleotides are TGCAGTGCTAAACCCACGGGACAGATGAGTACCCAGCATTTT. It is translated as CSAKPTGQMSTQHF.

V and J are TRBV18 and TRBJ2-5; D is unclear. The CDR3 extends over 16 amino acids. Germline-derived CDR1 and CDR2 are KGHSH and LQKENI. With 0 bases removed from V and 7 bases from J, the gap between germline ends came to 18 bases. DNA for the CDR3: TGTGCCAGCTCACCACCGGAACTCGGCCCCCTGCGGACCCAGTACTTC. This gives the protein CASSPPELGPLRTQYF.

V gene TRBV5-1 combines with J gene TRBJ2-5; D remains unclear. This CDR3 comprises 15 residues. Trimming took 0 bases from V and 2 from J, leaving 11 bases between them. Germline CDR1 reads SGHRS; CDR2 reads YFSETQ. The CDR3 coding sequence is TGCGCCAGCAGCTTGGACTGGAATACACAAGAGACCCAGTACTTC. This encodes CASSLDWNTQETQYF.

The rearrangement joins TRBV13 to TRBJ2-7; D is perhaps TRBD1 (5 bases). V lost 2 bases to trimming and J lost 7 bases, with 15 bases between them. The CDR3 covers 14 residues. Germline assignment: CDR1 PRHDT and CDR2 FYEKMQ (reference sequence). CDR3 sequence: CASSLSLGAAEQYV. The CDR3 nucleotides read TGTGCCAGCAGCTTATCGTTAGGGGCTGCTGAGCAGTACGTC.

This clonotype came up a few times. This chain joins TRBV12-3 or TRBV12-4 and TRBJ2-6; 12 nucleotides align to TRBD2. The trim removed 6 bases at V and 3 bases at J, leaving 9 bases unmatched. This CDR3 spans 18 amino acids. The CDR3 DNA is TGTGCCAGCAGCCTTCTAGCGGGAGGGCCAGGTGGGGCCAACGTCCTGACTTTC. Translating it yields CASSLLAGGPGGANVLTF.

In its sample, this clonotype was seen a few times. The chain employs TRBV6-5 and TRBJ1-2; tentative D call: TRBD1 (6 bases). V shed 0 bases and J shed 0 bases, with 17 bases lying between them. Germline CDR1 and CDR2: MNHEY and SVGAGI. This CDR3 is built from 18 residues. CDR3 DNA sequence: TGTGCCAGCAGTTACTCTCTATCAGGGGACCCATCTAACTATGGCTACACCTTC. It translates to CASSYSLSGDPSNYGYTF.

A note on this clonotype: Germline and junction disagree at one end, which may indicate a read error. V and J are TRBV20-1 and TRBJ2-2; TRBD1 or TRBD2 may be the D gene (5 bases each). The CDR3 spans 14 residues. The germline V gene has CDR1 DFQATT and CDR2 SNEGSKA (reference sequence). CDR3 coding DNA: TGCAGTGCAAGGACACGGAAAGGGACCGGGGAGCTGTTTTTC. Translated: CSARTRKGTGELFF.

This clonotype was observed many times. V is TRBV12-3 or TRBV12-4 and J is TRBJ1-4; D is ambiguous. Between the trimmed V and J ends, which lost 4 bases and 7 bases, there was a span of 4 bases. The CDR3 spans 11 residues. DNA for the CDR3: TGTGCCAGCAGTTCAGGTGAAAAACTGTTTTTT. It codes for CASSSGEKLFF.

The rearrangement joins TRBV5-1 to TRBJ2-7; D not certain. The length of the CDR3 is 13 residues. V was shortened by 0 bases and J by 4 bases, with 8 bases between the two germline ends. Germline assignment: CDR1 SGHRS and CDR2 YFSETQ. The CDR3 spells CASSLEPEYEQYF. The CDR3 nucleotides read TGCGCCAGCAGCTTGGAACCCGAGTACGAGCAGTACTTC.

The chain recombines TRBV7-2 with TRBJ2-4; 9 positions agree with TRBD1. The length of the CDR3 is 14 residues. The trim removed 5 bases at V and 9 bases at J, leaving 8 bases unmatched. The germline V gene has CDR1 SGHTA and CDR2 FQGNSA. The CDR3 nucleotides read TGTGCCAGCAGCCCGACAGGGGGTTATAGCATTCAGTACTTC. Protein sequence: CASSPTGGYSIQYF.

The V gene is TRBV6-1, the J gene TRBJ2-1, with TRBD2 identical over 9 bases. The CDR3 totals 15 residues. The J segment lost 10 bases and the V segment lost 7 bases, leaving 14 bases of the junction unmatched. The germline gives CDR1 MNHNS, CDR2 SASEGT. The CDR3 is CASITGGAGGREQFF. CDR3 sequence (DNA): TGTGCCAGCATAACTGGGGGGGCGGGAGGGCGCGAGCAGTTCTTC.

This sequence joins TRBV3-1 and TRBJ2-2, with D possibly being TRBD2 (5 bases). Germline CDR1 LGHDT, CDR2 YNNKEL (reference sequence). V shed 3 bases and J shed 3 bases, with 17 bases lying between them. There are 17 residues in the CDR3. DNA of the CDR3: TGTGCCAGCAGCCAGACCCGCAGCGGCCGGGACACCGGGGAGCTGTTTTTT. Translation gives CASSQTRSGRDTGELFF.

This clonotype was detected only a few times. The chain links TRBV5-1 to TRBJ2-2; D ambiguous. V was clipped by 7 bases and J by 0 bases, with 10 bases between them. This CDR3 comprises 14 residues. Germline V gene data show CDR1 as SGHRS and CDR2 as YFSETQ. CDR3 sequence reads: CASHPQTNTGELFF. DNA of the CDR3: TGCGCCAGCCACCCGCAGACGAACACCGGGGAGCTGTTTTTT. The complete variable domain, with remaining parts taken from reference TRBV5-1 and TRBJ2-2, reads KAGVTQTPRYLIKTRGQQVTLSCSPISGHRSVSWYQQTPGQGLQFLFEYFSETQRNKGNFPGRFSGRQFSNSRSEMNVSTLELGDSALYLCASHPQTNTGELFFGEGSRLTVL.

The chain joins TRBV7-3 to TRBJ2-1, with TRBD2 matching over 10 bases. The CDR3 totals 22 residues. CDR1 and CDR2 (germline): SGHTA, FQGTGA. The V segment lost 5 bases and the J segment 0 bases; nucleotides outside the gene matches: 22. The CDR3 coding sequence is TGTGCCAGCAGCCTAAAAAGGGGAGGGACTAGCGAGCCTACCCGCTCCTACAATGAGCAGTTCTTC. This sequence encodes CASSLKRGGTSEPTRSYNEQFF.

This clonotype was counted many times. This chain uses TRBV20-1 with TRBJ2-7; 8 bases align to TRBD1. This CDR3 is built from 17 residues. The V and J ends lost 3 bases and 2 bases, in that order; junction bases with no gene match: 15. CDR1 is DFQATT, CDR2 SNEGSKA, per germline (reference sequence). DNA of the CDR3: TGCAGTGCTAGGGGGCCGGATGACAGGGGAGAACCCTACGAGCAGTACTTC. Translating gives CSARGPDDRGEPYEQYF.

This clonotype has just a few counts. The chain employs TRBV20-1 and TRBJ1-6; TRBD1 might be the D (5 bases). The CDR3 contains 16 residues. V lost 3 bases and J 0 bases, leaving 12 bases between the germline ends. CDR1 and CDR2 from the germline V gene are DFQATT and SNEGSKA (reference sequence). CDR3 protein: CSASPGTSSYNSPLHF. The CDR3 DNA reads TGCAGTGCTAGTCCTGGGACGAGCTCCTATAATTCACCCCTCCACTTT.

The gene calls are TRBV5-1 and TRBJ2-1; D is possibly TRBD1 or TRBD2 (5 bases each). V was pared by 3 bases and J by 13 bases, with 14 bases between. CDR3 size: 12 residues. The germline CDR1 and CDR2 sequences are SGHRS and YFSETQ. The CDR3 region is CASSSGVGAQFF. The CDR3 region has the DNA TGCGCCAGCAGCTCTGGTGTCGGGGCCCAGTTCTTC.

V gene TRBV25-1 combines with J gene TRBJ2-1; D is tentatively TRBD1 or TRBD2 (6 bases each). The germline V and J ends were trimmed by 7 bases and 0 bases, with 19 bases remaining between them. In germline, CDR1 is MGHDK, CDR2 SYGVNS. This CDR3 has 17 amino acids. DNA for the CDR3: TGTGCCAGCACCTCACGGAGGGGGGAGGACTCCTACAATGAGCAGTTCTTC. Translating it yields CASTSRRGEDSYNEQFF.

This clonotype turned up a few times. This sequence joins TRBV6-1 and TRBJ1-2; D possibly corresponds to TRBD1 (5 bases). V was clipped by 6 bases and J by 4 bases, with 12 bases between them. The CDR3 consists of 13 residues. CDR1 and CDR2 from the germline V gene are MNHNS and SASEGT. The CDR3 protein is CASRADRSYGYTF. The CDR3 nucleotides read TGTGCCAGCAGAGCAGACAGATCCTATGGCTACACCTTC.

The chain links TRBV10-3 to TRBJ2-1; 9 bases agree with TRBD2. The CDR3 extends over 16 amino acids. Germline V gene sequence: CDR1 ENHRY, CDR2 SYGVKD. The ends lost 7 bases at V and 4 bases at J; junction bases unmatched: 11. The CDR3 region has the DNA TGTGCCATCACCCCACAATCTAGCGGGGCGTACAATGAGCAGTTCTTC. Its translation: CAITPQSSGAYNEQFF.

This sequence joins TRBV9 and TRBJ1-6, with D perhaps matching TRBD1 (6 bases). The V and J ends lost 0 bases and 8 bases respectively, with 12 bases between them. The CDR3 is made up of 15 amino acids. Germline V gives CDR1 SGDLS, CDR2 YYNGEE. CDR3 protein: CASSVAGGAYSPLHF. Written as DNA, the CDR3 is TGTGCCAGCAGCGTAGCGGGGGGCGCGTATTCACCCCTCCACTTT.

This clonotype was seen more than once but under ten times. J is TRBJ2-1 and V is TRBV6-1; possibly TRBD2 for D (5 bases). V was clipped by 8 bases and J by 0 bases, with 17 bases between them. The CDR3 covers 16 residues. Germline CDR1 reads MNHNS; CDR2 reads SASEGT. CDR3 sequence: CASRKDRRSSYNEQFF. CDR3 bases: TGTGCCAGCCGAAAAGACCGGAGGAGCTCCTACAATGAGCAGTTCTTC.

This clonotype was seen more than once but under ten times. This chain uses TRBV20-1 with TRBJ1-6, with D perhaps matching TRBD1 (5 bases). Germline CDR1 is DFQATT and CDR2 is SNEGSKA (reference sequence). V lost 1 base and J 8 bases, leaving 9 bases between the germline ends. The CDR3 runs to 13 residues. CDR3 sequence reads: CSARAQDYSPLHF. CDR3 DNA: TGCAGTGCTAGAGCACAGGATTATTCACCCCTCCACTTT.

Only a few counts were recorded for this clonotype. The rearrangement links TRBV6-4 to TRBJ2-1, with D tentatively TRBD1 or TRBD2 (5 bases each). Germline V CDR1 and CDR2: MRHNA, SNTAGT. The V gene lost 0 bases and the J gene lost 9 bases, with 15 bases spanning the gap. The CDR3 consists of 15 residues. The CDR3 region is CASSDSNGAGGEQFF. The CDR3 nucleotides are TGTGCCAGCAGTGACTCCAACGGGGCTGGGGGTGAGCAGTTCTTC.

In its sample, this clonotype was seen many times. The chain carries TRBV7-2 and TRBJ2-3; D not certain. This CDR3 comprises 15 residues. Trimming removed 4 bases from V and 0 bases from J, with 11 bases in between. Germline CDR1 reads SGHTA; CDR2 reads FQGNSA. DNA for the CDR3: TGTGCCAGCAGCTCGAGTGGGTTCAGCACAGATACGCAGTATTTT. As protein: CASSSSGFSTDTQYF. The complete variable domain, with remaining parts taken from reference TRBV7-2 and TRBJ2-3, reads GAGVSQSPSNKVTEKGKDVELRCDPISGHTALYWYRQSLGQGLEFLIYFQGNSAPDKSGLPSDRFSAERTGGSVSTLTIQRTQQEDSAVYLCASSSSGFSTDTQYFGPGTRLTVL.

This clonotype has a handful of counts. The genes are TRBV20-1 and TRBJ2-7; D might be TRBD1 (6 bases). This CDR3 comprises 12 residues. CDR1 and CDR2 from the germline V gene are DFQATT and SNEGSKA (reference sequence). Deletions cut 5 bases from V and 0 bases from J, with 8 bases between. The CDR3 DNA reads as TGCAGTGCTTGGGACAACTCCTACGAGCAGTACTTC. Protein: CSAWDNSYEQYF.